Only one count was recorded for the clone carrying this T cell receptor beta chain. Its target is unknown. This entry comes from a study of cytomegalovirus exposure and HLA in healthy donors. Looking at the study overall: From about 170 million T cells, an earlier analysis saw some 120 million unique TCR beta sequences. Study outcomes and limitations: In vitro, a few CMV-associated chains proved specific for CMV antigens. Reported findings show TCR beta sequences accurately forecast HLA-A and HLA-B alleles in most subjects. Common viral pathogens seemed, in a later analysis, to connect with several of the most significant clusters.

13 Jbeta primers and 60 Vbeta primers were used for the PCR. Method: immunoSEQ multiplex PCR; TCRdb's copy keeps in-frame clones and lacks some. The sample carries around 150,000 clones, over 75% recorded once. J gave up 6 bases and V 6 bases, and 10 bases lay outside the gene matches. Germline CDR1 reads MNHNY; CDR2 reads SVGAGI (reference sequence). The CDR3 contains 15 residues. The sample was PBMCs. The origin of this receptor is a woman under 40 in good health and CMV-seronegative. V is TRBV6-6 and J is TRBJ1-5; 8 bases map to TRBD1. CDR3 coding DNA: TGTGCCAGCAGCCTTACCCAGGGGGCCCGTCAGCCCCAGCATTTT. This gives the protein CASSLTQGARQPQHF.